This passage covers 6 T cell receptor beta chains from one sample sequenced in a study of shared clonotypes between healthy human individuals. Produced via immunoSEQ multiplex PCR; TCRdb's table is partial and in-frame only. This table has about 2.2 million clones, approximately 92% appearing once. CD8 cells classed as naive were CD45RO-negative and positively selected for CCR7, excluding terminally differentiated effector memory CD45RA+ cells. Sequenced material: naive CD8+ T cells from PBMCs. The receptors here all came from a man younger than 35 in good health. Some clones in this sample may be carry-over from other donors' samples.

The rearrangement links TRBV7-9 to TRBJ2-7, with a weak D call TRBD1 (5 bases). The CDR3 is 16 residues long. Germline V gene sequence: CDR1 SEHNR, CDR2 FQNEAQ (reference sequence). Trimming shortened V by 1 base and J by 4 bases, and 17 bases separated the two germline ends. The CDR3 sequence is CASSLVGDPTVYEQYF. The DNA for the CDR3 is TGTGCCAGCAGCTTAGTTGGCGACCCGACAGTTTACGAGCAGTACTTC. Full variable domain (remainder filled in from reference TRBV7-9 and TRBJ2-7): DTGVSQNPRHKITKRGQNVTFRCDPISEHNRLYWYRQTLGQGPEFLTYFQNEAQLEKSRLLSDRFSAERPKGSFSTLEIQRTEQGDSAMYLCASSLVGDPTVYEQYFGPGTRLTVT.

The chain employs TRBV6-1 and TRBJ2-7; the D gene is possibly TRBD1 (5 bases). This CDR3 region has 15 residues. The ends were cut back, 3 bases at V and 6 bases at J, with 18 bases in the middle. Looked up from germline, CDR1 is MNHNS and CDR2 is SASEGT. In nucleotides, the CDR3 is TGTGCCAGCAGTGACAGGGTTGAGTGGATAGTCGAGCAGTACTTC. It yields the protein CASSDRVEWIVEQYF.

Remarks on this clone: Other DNA sequences in the same sample also yield this CDR3. V and J are TRBV9 and TRBJ1-5; D gene unclear. CDR3 length: 15 residues. Germline loops: CDR1 SGDLS, CDR2 YYNGEE. V was trimmed by 0 bases and J by 3 bases, leaving 10 bases between them. DNA for the CDR3: TGTGCCAGCAGCGTAGACGGCAGCTCCAATCAGCCCCAGCATTTT. Its translation: CASSVDGSSNQPQHF.

Remarks on this clone: Within the sample, other DNA sequences also encode this same CDR3. This chain joins TRBV18 and TRBJ2-7; 10 nucleotides agree with TRBD1. Germline-derived CDR1 and CDR2 are KGHSH and LQKENI. The CDR3 covers 14 residues. V gave up 4 bases and J gave up 2 bases; unmatched junction bases: 2. CDR3 coding DNA: TGTGCCAGCTCACTTGACAGGGGGCCCTACGAGCAGTACTTC. Its translation: CASSLDRGPYEQYF.

This sequence joins TRBV6-1 and TRBJ1-2; the D is unclear. The CDR3 is made up of 14 amino acids. The V end lost 1 base, the J end lost 6 bases, and 12 bases lay between the germline ends. The V gene's germline CDR1 is MNHNS and CDR2 SASEGT. The CDR3, as DNA: TGTGCCAGCAGTGAAGGCTATAACGGGGATGGCTACACCTTC. It is translated as CASSEGYNGDGYTF.

The chain joins TRBV28 to TRBJ1-4; 7 nucleotides agree with TRBD1. J was trimmed by 8 bases and V by 6 bases; bases with no gene match: 9. CDR1 and CDR2 (germline): MDHEN, SYDVKM. This CDR3 spans 14 amino acids. The CDR3 is CASRLTGYGEKLFF. The CDR3 DNA is TGTGCCAGCAGATTGACAGGGTATGGGGAAAAACTGTTTTTT.